The 9 T cell receptor beta chains reported below all come from one sample, sequenced in a study of T-cell reconstitution after alpha-beta-depleted transplantation in children. The authors prepared the TCRbeta library with unique molecular identifiers. TCRdb re-analysed the PCR reads in MiXCR, keeping a single row per CDR3 protein. In the table there are around 410,000 distinct CDR3 sequences, 9.5% to 13% of which are singletons. The sample here was PBMCs from the stem cell graft donor, taken from the stem cell graft. The receptors were sampled from a human donor who donated a stem cell graft to a child with acute myeloid leukemia.

This clonotype was observed a few times. CDR3 loop: CSASGWSNQPQHF. The CDR3 nucleotides are TGCAGTGCTAGTGGCTGGAGCAATCAGCCCCAGCATTTT. The chain couples TRBV20-1 to TRBJ1-5; no definite D call. The CDR3 covers 13 residues. Germline V CDR1 and CDR2: DFQATT, SNEGSKA (reference sequence). V was cut by 3 bases and J by 1 base, with 7 bases left in between.

The chain has TRBV6-2 or TRBV6-3 and TRBJ2-1; TRBD1 agrees at 9 bases. Germline loops: CDR1 MNHEY, CDR2 SVGEGT. The CDR3 runs 14 residues. V shed 5 bases, J shed 4 bases, and the junction held 3 bases outside the gene matches. The chain's CDR3 is CASSDRGLYNEQFF. CDR3 in DNA: TGTGCCAGCAGTGACAGGGGGTTATACAATGAGCAGTTCTTC.

This clonotype was picked up a small number of times. V gene TRBV7-2 combines with J gene TRBJ1-5, with unresolved D. The length of the CDR3 is 14 residues. Germline CDR1 reads SGHTA; CDR2 reads FQGNSA. The V gene lost 1 base and the J gene lost 5 bases, with 9 bases spanning the gap. The CDR3 spells CASSLDPTYQPQHF. The CDR3 coding sequence is TGTGCCAGCAGCTTAGATCCCACCTATCAGCCCCAGCATTTT.

At least ten counts were recorded for this clonotype. The chain uses TRBV6-2 or TRBV6-3 and TRBJ2-7; 7 nucleotides align to TRBD2. With 7 bases clipped from V and 2 bases from J, the junction kept 11 bases outside the gene matches. Germline CDR1 is MNHEY and CDR2 is SVGEGT. CDR3 length equals 15 residues. This chain's CDR3 is CASIFGGGGTYEQYF. The CDR3 DNA reads as TGTGCCAGCATTTTTGGGGGGGGAGGGACCTACGAGCAGTACTTC.

The chain couples TRBV7-8 to TRBJ1-2; D remains unclear. Germline CDR1 reads SGHVS; CDR2 reads FQNEAQ. The CDR3 spans 20 residues. V dropped 4 bases and J dropped 6 bases, with 33 bases sitting between them. In nucleotides, the CDR3 is TGTGCCAGCAGCTCGAACCCGCCCTTGACGTTGAGGGTAATCATCGATGGCTACACCTTC. Its protein is CASSSNPPLTLRVIIDGYTF.

The rearrangement joins TRBV6-1 to TRBJ2-1, with a weak D call TRBD2 (7 bases). With 6 bases removed from V and 5 bases from J, the gap between germline ends came to 20 bases. The CDR3 consists of 16 residues. The germline gives CDR1 MNHNS, CDR2 SASEGT. CDR3 DNA: TGTGCCAGCAGCCCACGGGCGGGGGCATCAAACAATGAGCAGTTCTTC. Residues: CASSPRAGASNNEQFF.

This rearrangement joins TRBV20-1 to TRBJ2-1; 11 nucleotides line up with TRBD2. Germline V CDR1 and CDR2: DFQATT, SNEGSKA (reference sequence). This CDR3 has 16 residues. With V trimmed by 0 bases and J by 7 bases, 8 bases remained unmatched. The CDR3 protein is CSARDLRLAGRNEQFF. The DNA of the CDR3 is TGCAGTGCTAGAGATCTTCGACTAGCGGGGAGGAATGAGCAGTTCTTC.

The rearrangement uses TRBV18 and TRBJ2-3, with 13 bases aligning to TRBD2. Trimming removed 5 bases from V and 3 bases from J; junction bases left unmatched: 5. This CDR3 has 16 residues. From germline, CDR1 is KGHSH and CDR2 LQKENI. The CDR3 bases are TGTGCCAGCTCAACACTACTAGCGGGAGGGACAGATACGCAGTATTTT. Protein: CASSTLLAGGTDTQYF. Full variable domain (remainder filled in from reference TRBV18 and TRBJ2-3): NAGVMQNPRHLVRRRGQEARLRCSPMKGHSHVYWYRQLPEEGLKFMVYLQKENIIDESGMPKERFSAEFPKEGPSILRIQQVVRGDSAAYFCASSTLLAGGTDTQYFGPGTRLTVL.

This clonotype has a handful of counts. The rearrangement uses TRBV18 and TRBJ2-2, with D tentatively TRBD1 or TRBD2 (5 bases each). Germline V CDR1 and CDR2: KGHSH, LQKENI. CDR3 size: 14 residues. Trimming pared 4 bases from V and 2 bases from J, leaving 8 bases between. This chain's CDR3 is CASSRGTNTGELFF. In DNA form, the CDR3 reads TGTGCCAGCTCACGGGGGACCAACACCGGGGAGCTGTTTTTT.